Below, 10 T cell receptor beta chains from the same sample are listed, as sequenced in a study of T cell responses to AZD1222 COVID-19 vaccine (dated by TCRdb to 2020 to 2023). What this sample's time point label stands for: baseline before first vaccination. To prepare the library, the immunoSEQ multiplex PCR assay was applied. TCRdb took over this immuneACCESS table, retaining in-frame rearrangements with V and J assigned. Such tables are incomplete; in checked studies, under half of the missing clones stem from an unresolved V gene, and the remainder is unexplained. Within this sample are about 130,000 clones, with about nine tenths of them counted one time only. Of the sample, less than 9% is held by the ten largest clones. Sequencing used peripheral blood, obtained on day 0 of AZD1222 vaccination. All receptors come from an adult in good health.

The chain has TRBV19 and TRBJ1-2; no reliable D call. There are 12 residues in the CDR3. From germline, CDR1 is LNHDA and CDR2 SQIVND (reference sequence). V was pared by 5 bases and J by 9 bases, with 13 bases between. DNA of the CDR3: TGTGCCAGTAGTCCAGGACTACCTCGCTACACCTTC. This sequence encodes CASSPGLPRYTF.

The chain recombines TRBV6-5 with TRBJ2-3, with no clear D. Trimming cost V 2 bases and J 0 bases, with 6 bases left between them. CDR3 length: 14 residues. Looked up from germline, CDR1 is MNHEY and CDR2 is SVGAGI. CDR3 in amino acids: CASSYRASTDTQYF. The CDR3 DNA reads as TGTGCCAGCAGTTACAGGGCTAGCACAGATACGCAGTATTTT.

The CDR3 DNA reads as TGTGCCAGCAAGGTCCGGGGGCCCTACAATGAGCAGTTCTTC. Protein: CASKVRGPYNEQFF. This chain uses TRBV28 with TRBJ2-1; D is possibly TRBD1 or TRBD2 (6 bases each). This CDR3 spans 14 amino acids. Germline CDR1 reads MDHEN; CDR2 reads SYDVKM. The germline V and J ends were trimmed by 7 bases and 2 bases, with 12 bases remaining between them.

This clone is a singleton in its sample. This chain uses TRBV12-5 with TRBJ1-2; no firm D call. This CDR3 is 15 amino acids long. V lost 5 bases to trimming and J lost 0 bases, with 13 bases between them. Germline CDR1 LGHNT, CDR2 FRNRAP. This chain's CDR3 is CASGTQSPTNYGYTF. The CDR3 bases are TGTGCTAGTGGTACCCAATCCCCGACTAACTATGGCTACACCTTC.

This clone was detected only once. The rearrangement uses TRBV4-1 and TRBJ2-3; unclear D gene. The V gene's germline CDR1 is MGHRA and CDR2 YSYEKL. The V end lost 3 bases, the J end lost 0 bases, and 7 bases lay between the germline ends. CDR3 size: 14 residues. The CDR3 nucleotides read TGCGCCAGCAGCCAGTCGCTGAGCACAGATACGCAGTATTTT. Amino acids: CASSQSLSTDTQYF.

The chain joins TRBV6-5 to TRBJ2-1; 7 nucleotides align to TRBD2. The CDR3 contains 14 residues. V lost 11 bases, J lost 0 bases, and 7 bases stayed unmatched. Germline CDR1 and CDR2: MNHEY and SVGAGI. The CDR3 region is CAGERGSSYNEQFF. CDR3 in DNA: TGTGCCGGAGAGCGGGGAAGCTCCTACAATGAGCAGTTCTTC.

This rearrangement joins TRBV10-1 to TRBJ1-6; D remains ambiguous. Germline CDR1 reads WNHNN; CDR2 reads SYGVQD (reference sequence). The CDR3 covers 12 residues. V lost 0 bases to trimming and J lost 15 bases, with 9 bases between them. In DNA, the CDR3 is TGCGCCAGCAGTGAGTCGGGAGGGCTCCTCCACTTT. It specifies CASSESGGLLHF.

The chain employs TRBV10-3 and TRBJ2-7; D may be TRBD1 or TRBD2 (5 bases each). The germline V gene encodes CDR1 ENHRY and CDR2 SYGVKD. Trimming left V 6 bases short and J 2 bases short, with 14 bases between. This CDR3 comprises 14 residues. CDR3 nucleotides: TGTGCCATCAGGAACCGGGACGATGCCTACGAGCAGTACTTC. It yields the protein CAIRNRDDAYEQYF.

The chain recombines TRBV28 with TRBJ1-1; D might be TRBD1 (6 bases). CDR1 and CDR2 from the germline V gene are MDHEN and SYDVKM. Trimming stripped 2 bases from V and 10 bases from J, with 14 bases between. This CDR3 has 13 residues. In nucleotides, the CDR3 is TGTGCCAGCAGTTTAGGACAGTCAAAAGGAGCTTTCTTT. It codes for CASSLGQSKGAFF.

The CDR3 sequence: CASRLLSGARVYGYTF. In nucleotides, the CDR3 is TGTGCCAGCAGACTTCTTTCCGGGGCCAGGGTCTATGGCTACACCTTC. The rearrangement joins TRBV27 to TRBJ1-2; TRBD1 might be the D (5 bases). Germline CDR1 and CDR2: MNHEY and SMNVEV (reference sequence). Trimming removed 6 bases at V and 4 bases at J, with 21 bases between. The CDR3 runs to 16 residues.